This T cell receptor (beta chain) appears in the sequencing data of a study of blood T cell repertoires in COVID-19. Looking at the study overall: There were acute and convalescent COVID-19 samples, and they came from the United States, Italy and Spain.

Germline CDR1 KGHSH, CDR2 LQKENI. The CDR3 is 13 amino acids. The ends were cut back, 5 bases at V and 0 bases at J, with 7 bases in the middle. Libraries were prepared by immunoSEQ multiplex PCR; TCRdb keeps only in-frame clonotypes and omits some of them. The repertoire holds fewer than 150,000 clones, with 88% as singletons. The receptor was derived from a man aged 45-65 years with active or convalescent COVID-19. Sequencing was performed on peripheral blood. The J gene is TRBJ1-1, the V gene TRBV18; D unresolved. The CDR3 sequence is CASSEDMNTEAFF. The CDR3 DNA follows: TGTGCCAGCTCAGAAGACATGAACACTGAAGCTTTCTTT.